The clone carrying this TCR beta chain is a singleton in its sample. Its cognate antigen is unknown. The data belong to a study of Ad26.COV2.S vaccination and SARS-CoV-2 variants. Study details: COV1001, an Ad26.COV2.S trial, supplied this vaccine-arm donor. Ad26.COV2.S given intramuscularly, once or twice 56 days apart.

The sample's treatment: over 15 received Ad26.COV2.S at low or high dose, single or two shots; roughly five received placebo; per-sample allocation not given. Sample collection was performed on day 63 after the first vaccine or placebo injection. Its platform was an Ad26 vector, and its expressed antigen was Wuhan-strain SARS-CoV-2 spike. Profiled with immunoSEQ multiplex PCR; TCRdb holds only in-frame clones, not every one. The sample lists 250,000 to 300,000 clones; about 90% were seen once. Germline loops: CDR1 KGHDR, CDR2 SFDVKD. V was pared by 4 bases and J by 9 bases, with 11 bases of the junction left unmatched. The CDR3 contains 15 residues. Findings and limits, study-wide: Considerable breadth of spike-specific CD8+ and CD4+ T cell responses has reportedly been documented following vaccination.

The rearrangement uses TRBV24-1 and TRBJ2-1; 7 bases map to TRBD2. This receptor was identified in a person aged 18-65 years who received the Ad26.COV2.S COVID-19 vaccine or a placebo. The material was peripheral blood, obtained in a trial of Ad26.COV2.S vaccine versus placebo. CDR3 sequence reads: CATSDRGLGHGEQFF. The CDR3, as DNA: TGTGCCACCAGTGACCGAGGACTAGGCCATGGTGAGCAGTTCTTC.